These 25 T cell receptor beta chains share one sample of origin, sequenced in a study of blood T cell repertoires in COVID-19. The table came from immunoSEQ multiplex PCR; TCRdb's copy has only in-frame clones and leaves some out. Of about 110,000 clones detected, approximately 82% appear once; the ten largest clones hold 3.8%. The sequencing input was peripheral blood. Receptors originate from an elderly woman with acute or convalescent COVID-19.

V and J are TRBV10-1 and TRBJ2-3, with a possible D match to TRBD2 (6 bases). CDR1 WNHNN and CDR2 SYGVQD come from the germline V gene (reference sequence). The length of the CDR3 is 15 residues. The V end was cut by 3 bases, the J end by 2 bases, with 12 bases between. This CDR3 is CASSDLAGNTDTQYF. The CDR3 nucleotides read TGCGCCAGCAGTGACTTGGCGGGGAACACAGATACGCAGTATTTT.

This sequence joins TRBV27 and TRBJ1-5, with 10 positions matching TRBD1. V lost 5 bases to trimming and J lost 0 bases; unmatched junction nucleotides: 7. Germline V gene lookup returns CDR1 MNHEY and CDR2 SMNVEV (reference sequence). The CDR3 covers 17 residues. The DNA for the CDR3 is TGTGCCAGCAGTATCCACGGGACAGGGGTTAGCAATCAGCCCCAGCATTTT. Residues: CASSIHGTGVSNQPQHF.

This chain links TRBV30 with TRBJ2-2, with no clear D. With 4 bases removed from V and 3 bases from J, the gap between germline ends came to 9 bases. The CDR3 extends over 13 amino acids. Per germline, CDR1 GTSNPN and CDR2 SVGIG (reference sequence). In DNA, the CDR3 is TGTGCCTGGACCCTGAGAGACACCGGGGAGCTGTTTTTT. Protein: CAWTLRDTGELFF.

The chain carries TRBV24-1 and TRBJ2-5, with TRBD1 matching 9 bases. The V gene end was trimmed by 4 bases and the J gene end by 1 base; junction bases not matched to a gene: 6. This CDR3 has 16 amino acids. Germline V gene lookup returns CDR1 KGHDR and CDR2 SFDVKD. The CDR3 DNA is TGTGCCACCAGTGACCCCGGGACAGGGACCCAAGAGACCCAGTACTTC. Its translation: CATSDPGTGTQETQYF.

The chain carries TRBV7-6 and TRBJ2-5, with 15 bases that match TRBD2. Germline V CDR1 and CDR2: SGHVS, FNYEAQ. V gave up 5 bases and J gave up 1 base; unmatched junction bases: 8. This CDR3 has 18 residues. CDR3 amino acids: CASSLGGTSGGSQETQYF. The CDR3 DNA reads as TGTGCCAGCAGCCTAGGGGGGACTAGCGGGGGGTCCCAAGAGACCCAGTACTTC.

The gene calls are TRBV6-5 and TRBJ1-4, with 9 bases lining up with TRBD1. J was trimmed by 6 bases and V by 6 bases; bases with no gene match: 5. The CDR3 runs 14 residues. The V gene's germline CDR1 is MNHEY and CDR2 SVGAGI. The CDR3 reads CASSRGTGYEKLFF. The CDR3 DNA sequence: TGTGCCAGCAGCAGGGGGACAGGGTATGAAAAACTGTTTTTT.

The count of this clone is one. V and J are TRBV12-3 or TRBV12-4 and TRBJ2-7; D is perhaps TRBD1 (6 bases). The CDR3 covers 13 residues. V was clipped by 4 bases and J by 6 bases, with 13 bases between them. The CDR3 sequence: CASSSKRGSEQYF. For the CDR3, the DNA is TGTGCCAGCAGTTCGAAAAGGGGGTCCGAGCAGTACTTC.

The chain combines TRBV5-4 with TRBJ2-5; D is unclear. Germline-derived CDR1 and CDR2 are SGHNT and YYREEE (reference sequence). The CDR3 consists of 14 residues. Deletions cut 2 bases from V and 4 bases from J, with 12 bases between. CDR3 DNA sequence: TGTGCCAGCAGCTTCGCAGATTATTCAGAGACCCAGTACTTC. Amino acids: CASSFADYSETQYF.

The genes are TRBV28 and TRBJ1-5; 7 positions agree with TRBD1. The V and J ends lost 5 bases and 10 bases, in that order; junction bases with no gene match: 5. This CDR3 has 12 residues. CDR1 MDHEN and CDR2 SYDVKM come from the germline V gene. This chain's CDR3 is CASSTRQGPQHF. In nucleotides, the CDR3 is TGTGCCAGCAGTACCAGACAGGGACCCCAGCATTTT.

This chain connects TRBV7-9 to TRBJ2-5; 7 nucleotides match TRBD2. The CDR3 length is 14 residues. V shed 5 bases and J 1 base; nucleotides not matched to a gene: 4. Per the germline V gene, CDR1 is SEHNR and CDR2 is FQNEAQ (reference sequence). Here the CDR3 DNA reads TGTGCCAGCAGCGCGAGCGGGGCCCAAGAGACCCAGTACTTC. It specifies CASSASGAQETQYF.

The J gene is TRBJ2-7, the V gene TRBV6-5, with D perhaps matching TRBD1 (5 bases). The V gene lost 4 bases and the J gene lost 6 bases, with 19 bases spanning the gap. CDR1 is MNHEY, CDR2 SVGAGI, per germline. The CDR3 loop spans 15 amino acids. The CDR3 coding sequence is TGTGCCAGCAGTTTGGGCAGGGTAAGGGTAGGCGAGCAGTACTTC. As protein: CASSLGRVRVGEQYF.

This chain links TRBV7-2 with TRBJ2-5; 7 bases fit TRBD1. Trimming cost V 2 bases and J 5 bases; bases outside gene matches: 5. The CDR3 has 14 amino acids. Germline CDR1 reads SGHTA; CDR2 reads FQGNSA. The CDR3 coding sequence is TGTGCCAGCAGCTTAAGCGAGGGGGCGGAGACCCAGTACTTC. Translated, it gives CASSLSEGAETQYF.

This chain connects TRBV5-1 to TRBJ2-6; TRBD2 is a possible D gene (5 bases). V dropped 4 bases and J dropped 2 bases, with 19 bases sitting between them. CDR3 length: 18 residues. The germline V gene has CDR1 SGHRS and CDR2 YFSETQ. CDR3 nucleotide sequence: TGCGCCAGCAGCACGGACCCTTCGGGGTATGCTGGGGCCAACGTCCTGACTTTC. It codes for CASSTDPSGYAGANVLTF.

This clone occurred once. The rearrangement uses TRBV7-2 and TRBJ2-3; 9 positions agree with TRBD2. The CDR3 contains 17 residues. Trimming removed 1 base from V and 0 bases from J; junction bases left unmatched: 5. Per germline, CDR1 SGHTA and CDR2 FQGNSA. DNA of the CDR3: TGTGCCAGCAGCTTAGGTACTAGCGGGTATAGCACAGATACGCAGTATTTT. The encoded protein is CASSLGTSGYSTDTQYF.

The chain recombines TRBV2 with TRBJ2-7; 11 bases match TRBD1. The CDR3 contains 13 residues. V lost 8 bases, J lost 0 bases, and 0 bases stayed unmatched. Germline loops: CDR1 SNHLY, CDR2 FYNNEI. The DNA of the CDR3 is TGTGCCAGCGGGACAGGGGGCTCCTACGAGCAGTACTTC. This gives the protein CASGTGGSYEQYF.

This chain joins TRBV18 and TRBJ2-7; 11 bases align to TRBD2. V gave up 3 bases and J gave up 4 bases; unmatched junction bases: 5. This CDR3 has 15 amino acids. CDR1 is KGHSH, CDR2 LQKENI, per germline. The CDR3 loop is CASSPGASGRYEQYF. The DNA of the CDR3 is TGTGCCAGCTCACCGGGGGCTAGCGGGAGGTACGAGCAGTACTTC. Variable domain in full (rest from reference TRBV18 and TRBJ2-7): NAGVMQNPRHLVRRRGQEARLRCSPMKGHSHVYWYRQLPEEGLKFMVYLQKENIIDESGMPKERFSAEFPKEGPSILRIQQVVRGDSAAYFCASSPGASGRYEQYFGPGTRLTVT.

This clone was seen ten or more times. This chain links TRBV30 with TRBJ1-6; TRBD1 is a possible D gene (5 bases). The CDR3 contains 14 residues. V lost 7 bases to trimming and J lost 4 bases, with 14 bases between them. Per germline, CDR1 GTSNPN and CDR2 SVGIG (reference sequence). CDR3: CAFGGISYNSPLHF. The CDR3 DNA is TGTGCCTTCGGGGGGATTTCATATAATTCACCCCTCCACTTT.

V gene TRBV5-4 combines with J gene TRBJ1-2; 8 bases are a match to TRBD1. The germline V gene encodes CDR1 SGHNT and CDR2 YYREEE (reference sequence). With 0 bases clipped from V and 8 bases from J, the junction kept 9 bases outside the gene matches. This CDR3 region has 15 residues. CDR3 protein: CASSLETGVGRGYTF. The DNA for the CDR3 is TGTGCCAGCAGCTTGGAGACAGGGGTAGGACGGGGCTACACCTTC.

In its sample, this clone was seen once. The chain joins TRBV29-1 to TRBJ2-7; TRBD2 aligns across 7 bases. The CDR3 loop spans 14 amino acids. Germline V lookup: CDR1 SQVTM, CDR2 ANQGSEA. After removal of 6 bases from V and 2 bases from J, the junction contained 10 bases not matched to a gene. Here the CDR3 reads CSVGGWRNTYEQYF. CDR3 sequence (DNA): TGCAGCGTGGGGGGGTGGCGGAATACCTACGAGCAGTACTTC.

As regards this clone: This may be a read error: a much more frequent sequence differs by one nucleotide. The sample carries other DNA sequences with the same CDR3. V usage is TRBV2 and J usage is TRBJ1-2, with D uncertain. This CDR3 is 12 amino acids long. Per germline, CDR1 SNHLY and CDR2 FYNNEI. Trimming shortened V by 0 bases and J by 4 bases, and 3 bases separated the two germline ends. The CDR3 region has the DNA TGTGCCAGCAGTGAAGCGGCCTATGGCTACACCTTC. Its translation: CASSEAAYGYTF.

The chain recombines TRBV11-2 with TRBJ2-7; 11 bases are a match to TRBD2. Losses at the gene ends were 5 bases for V and 3 bases for J; bases not matched to a gene: 3. Per germline, CDR1 SGHAT and CDR2 FQNNGV. This CDR3 region has 14 residues. The CDR3 loop reads CASSPGLAVYEQYF. The CDR3 nucleotides read TGTGCCAGCAGCCCGGGACTAGCGGTCTACGAGCAGTACTTC.

This chain links TRBV4-3 with TRBJ1-6; D is perhaps TRBD1 (5 bases). This CDR3 region has 14 residues. The V end lost 0 bases, the J end lost 7 bases, and 7 bases lay between the germline ends. The germline V gene encodes CDR1 LGHNA and CDR2 YSLEER. This chain's CDR3 is CASSQEGGNSPLHF. Written as DNA, the CDR3 is TGCGCCAGCAGCCAAGAGGGGGGAAATTCACCCCTCCACTTT.

This clone was seen once. This rearrangement joins TRBV24-1 to TRBJ2-5, with a possible D match to TRBD1 (5 bases). Germline CDR1 and CDR2: KGHDR and SFDVKD. V lost 4 bases, J lost 7 bases, and 21 bases lay in between. The length of the CDR3 is 16 residues. The CDR3 sequence: CATSDAQGGPRGTQYF. DNA of the CDR3: TGTGCCACCAGTGACGCCCAGGGTGGCCCTAGGGGGACCCAGTACTTC.

The chain joins TRBV29-1 to TRBJ2-1, with D perhaps TRBD2 (6 bases). CDR1 is SQVTM and CDR2 is ANQGSEA in the germline V gene. This CDR3 is built from 12 residues. The CDR3 loop is CTGLKGRSEQFF. The DNA of the CDR3 is TGCACAGGCCTGAAGGGGAGGAGTGAGCAGTTCTTC.

This clone appeared a few times. The chain recombines TRBV30 with TRBJ1-1; TRBD1 aligns across 8 bases. V gave up 2 bases and J gave up 4 bases; unmatched junction bases: 3. Looked up from germline, CDR1 is GTSNPN and CDR2 is SVGIG (reference sequence). The CDR3 spans 13 residues. The CDR3 DNA reads TGTGCCTGGAGTACCGGACAGGGCACTGAAGCTTTCTTT. It specifies CAWSTGQGTEAFF.